This T cell receptor beta chain emerged from a study of T cell changes during pregnancy in multiple sclerosis. Generated by immunoSEQ multiplex PCR, the TCRdb table keeps only in-frame clones and is missing some. The sample includes 60,000 or so clones, around 90% of them seen just once. The trim removed 5 bases at V and 5 bases at J, leaving 13 bases unmatched. The CDR3 has 18 amino acids. Per germline, CDR1 MDHEN and CDR2 SYDVKM. This chain connects TRBV28 to TRBJ1-4; TRBD1 matches at 11 bases. The sequence came from a female donor with multiple sclerosis, enrolled in a pregnancy study. This specimen consisted of peripheral blood, obtained before pregnancy. The CDR3 loop reads CASSPIGTGGRVNEKLFF. CDR3 sequence (DNA): TGTGCCAGCAGTCCAATCGGGACAGGGGGGCGGGTAAATGAAAAACTGTTTTTT. The full variable domain, with the rest looked up from reference TRBV28 and TRBJ1-4, is DVKVTQSSRYLVKRTGEKVFLECVQDMDHENMFWYRQDPGLGLRLIYFSYDVKMKEKGDIPEGYSVSREKKERFSLILESASTNQTSMYLCASSPIGTGGRVNEKLFFGSGTQLSVL.